This TCR beta chain was observed in a study of blood T cells in healthy people across ages. Overall study findings and caveats: The fall in TCR beta diversity per million T cells was roughly linear with age. CMV infection status of these donors was not known.

PCR was performed a second time for about 6 to 12 cycles using a sample-barcoded 5' primer and a J-beta primer mix. TCRdb redid the calling of the 5' RACE reads with MiXCR, one entry per CDR3 protein. Found here are about 1.5 million distinct CDR3 sequences, approximately 39% of them singletons; the top ten hold more than 4%. The study isolated at least 7 million PBMCs from each sample. The germline V and J ends were trimmed by 0 bases and 4 bases, with 9 bases remaining between them. Germline V gene lookup returns CDR1 SGHTA and CDR2 FQGNSA. The CDR3 sequence is 15 residues long. This clonotype has a handful of counts. Its antigen is not identified.

This sequence originates from a woman in her late teens or twenties in good health. The sample taken for sequencing was blood. The chain joins TRBV7-2 to TRBJ2-2, with D unclear. The CDR3 reads CASSLALPGTGELFF. In DNA form, the CDR3 reads TGTGCCAGCAGCTTAGCTCTGCCGGGCACCGGGGAGCTGTTTTTT.